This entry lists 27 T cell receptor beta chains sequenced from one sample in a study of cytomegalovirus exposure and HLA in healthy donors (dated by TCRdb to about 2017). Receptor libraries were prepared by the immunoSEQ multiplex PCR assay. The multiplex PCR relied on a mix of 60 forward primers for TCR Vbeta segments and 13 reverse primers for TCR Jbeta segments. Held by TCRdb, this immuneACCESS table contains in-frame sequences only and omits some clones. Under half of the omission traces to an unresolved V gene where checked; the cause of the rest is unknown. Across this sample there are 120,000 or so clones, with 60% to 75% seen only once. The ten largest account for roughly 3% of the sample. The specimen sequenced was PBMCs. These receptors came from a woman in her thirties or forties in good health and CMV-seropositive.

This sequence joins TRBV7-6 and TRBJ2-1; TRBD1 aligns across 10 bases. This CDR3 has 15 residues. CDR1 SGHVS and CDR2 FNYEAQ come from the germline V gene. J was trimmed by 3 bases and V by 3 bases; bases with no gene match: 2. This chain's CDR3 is CASSFDRGLYNEQFF. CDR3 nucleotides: TGTGCCAGCAGCTTCGACAGGGGGCTCTACAATGAGCAGTTCTTC.

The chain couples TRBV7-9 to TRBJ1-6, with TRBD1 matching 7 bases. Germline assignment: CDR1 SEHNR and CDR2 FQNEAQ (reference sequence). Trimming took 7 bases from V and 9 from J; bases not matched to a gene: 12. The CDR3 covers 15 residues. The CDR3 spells CASNDPDREISPLHF. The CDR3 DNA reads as TGTGCCAGCAACGATCCCGACAGGGAGATTTCACCCCTCCACTTT.

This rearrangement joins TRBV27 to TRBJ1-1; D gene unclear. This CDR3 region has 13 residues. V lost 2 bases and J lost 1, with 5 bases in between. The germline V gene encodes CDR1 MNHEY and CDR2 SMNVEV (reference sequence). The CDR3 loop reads CASSLAENTEAFF. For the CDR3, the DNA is TGTGCCAGCAGTTTAGCAGAGAACACTGAAGCTTTCTTT.

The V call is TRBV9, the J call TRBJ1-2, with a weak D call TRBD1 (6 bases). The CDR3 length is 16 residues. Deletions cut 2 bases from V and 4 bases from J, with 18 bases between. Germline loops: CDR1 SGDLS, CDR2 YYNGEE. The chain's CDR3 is CASSVPAGDFVYGYTF. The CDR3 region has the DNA TGTGCCAGCAGCGTCCCCGCAGGGGATTTCGTCTATGGCTACACCTTC.

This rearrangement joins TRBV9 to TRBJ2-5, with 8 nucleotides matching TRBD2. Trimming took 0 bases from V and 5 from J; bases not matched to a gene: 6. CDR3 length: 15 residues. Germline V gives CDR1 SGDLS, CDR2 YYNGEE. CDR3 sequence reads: CASSVATGGRETQYF. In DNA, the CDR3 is TGTGCCAGCAGCGTAGCGACGGGGGGGCGGGAGACCCAGTACTTC.

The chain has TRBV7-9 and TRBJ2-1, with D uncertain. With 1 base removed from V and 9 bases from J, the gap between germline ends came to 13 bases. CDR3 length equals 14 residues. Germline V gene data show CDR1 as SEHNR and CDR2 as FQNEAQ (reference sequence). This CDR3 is CASSLEDSVGEQFF. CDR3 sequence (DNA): TGTGCCAGCAGCTTAGAAGACTCAGTTGGTGAGCAGTTCTTC.

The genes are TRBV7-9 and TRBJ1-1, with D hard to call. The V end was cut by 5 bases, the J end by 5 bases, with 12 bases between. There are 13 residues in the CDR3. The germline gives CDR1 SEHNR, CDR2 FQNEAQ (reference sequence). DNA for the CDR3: TGTGCCAGCAGCCCGTGGGAGGCGACTGAAGCTTTCTTT. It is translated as CASSPWEATEAFF.

Written as DNA, the CDR3 is TGTGCCCTGGGGGACAGGGCCGATCAGCCCCAGCATTTT. This encodes CALGDRADQPQHF. The V and J genes are TRBV6-6 and TRBJ1-5; 9 bases agree with TRBD1. Germline lookup yields CDR1 MNHNY and CDR2 SVGAGI (reference sequence). V shed 11 bases, J shed 5 bases, and the junction held 7 bases outside the gene matches. The CDR3 has 13 amino acids.

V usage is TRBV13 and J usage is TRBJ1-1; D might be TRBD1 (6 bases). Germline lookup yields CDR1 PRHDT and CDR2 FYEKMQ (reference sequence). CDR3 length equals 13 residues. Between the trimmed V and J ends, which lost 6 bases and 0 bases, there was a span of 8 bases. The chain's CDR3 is CASSWGLNTEAFF. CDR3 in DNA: TGTGCCAGCAGTTGGGGGCTGAACACTGAAGCTTTCTTT. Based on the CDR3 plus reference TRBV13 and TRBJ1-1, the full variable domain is AAGVIQSPRHLIKEKRETATLKCYPIPRHDTVYWYQQGPGQDPQFLISFYEKMQSDKGSIPDRFSAQQFSDYHSELNMSSLELGDSALYFCASSWGLNTEAFFGQGTRLTVV.

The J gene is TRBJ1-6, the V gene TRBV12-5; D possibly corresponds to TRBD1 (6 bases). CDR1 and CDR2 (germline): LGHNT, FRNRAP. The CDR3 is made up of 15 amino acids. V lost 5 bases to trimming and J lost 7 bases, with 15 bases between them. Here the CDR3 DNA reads TGTGCTAGTGGTCCGCCGGGCGGGGGCAATTCACCCCTCCACTTT. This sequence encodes CASGPPGGGNSPLHF.

The DNA of the CDR3 is TGTGCCAGCAGCCAAGAGAGTTATAATTCACCCCTCCACTTT. It is translated as CASSQESYNSPLHF. The chain links TRBV14 to TRBJ1-6; D uncertain. The CDR3 has 14 amino acids. Deletions cut 0 bases from V and 4 bases from J, with 4 bases between. Germline-derived CDR1 and CDR2 are SGHDN and FVKESK.

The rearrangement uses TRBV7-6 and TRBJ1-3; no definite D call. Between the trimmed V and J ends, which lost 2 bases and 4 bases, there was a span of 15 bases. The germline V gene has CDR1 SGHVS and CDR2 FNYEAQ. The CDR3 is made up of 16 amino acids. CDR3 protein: CASSLSLSHSGNTIYF. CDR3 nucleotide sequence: TGTGCCAGCAGCTTATCCTTAAGTCACAGCGGAAACACCATATATTTT.

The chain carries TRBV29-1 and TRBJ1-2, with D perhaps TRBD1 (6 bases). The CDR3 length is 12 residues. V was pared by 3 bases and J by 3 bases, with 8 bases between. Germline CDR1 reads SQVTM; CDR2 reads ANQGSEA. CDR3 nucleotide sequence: TGCAGCGTTGACCCAGGGGACTATGGCTACACCTTC. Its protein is CSVDPGDYGYTF.

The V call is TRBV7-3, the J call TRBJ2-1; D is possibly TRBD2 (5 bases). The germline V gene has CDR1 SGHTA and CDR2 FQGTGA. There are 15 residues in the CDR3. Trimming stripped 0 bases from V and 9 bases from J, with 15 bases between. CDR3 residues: CASSLTSISGSEQFF. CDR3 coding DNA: TGTGCCAGCAGCTTAACGTCGATTTCGGGGTCTGAGCAGTTCTTC.

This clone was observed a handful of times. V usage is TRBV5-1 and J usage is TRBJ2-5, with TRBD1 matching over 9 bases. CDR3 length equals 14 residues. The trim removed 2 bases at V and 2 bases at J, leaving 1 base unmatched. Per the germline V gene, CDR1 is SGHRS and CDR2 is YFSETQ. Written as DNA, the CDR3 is TGCGCCAGCAGCTTCGGGACAGGGCAAGAGACCCAGTACTTC. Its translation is CASSFGTGQETQYF. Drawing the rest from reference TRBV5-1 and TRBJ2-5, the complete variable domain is KAGVTQTPRYLIKTRGQQVTLSCSPISGHRSVSWYQQTPGQGLQFLFEYFSETQRNKGNFPGRFSGRQFSNSRSEMNVSTLELGDSALYLCASSFGTGQETQYFGPGTRLLVL.

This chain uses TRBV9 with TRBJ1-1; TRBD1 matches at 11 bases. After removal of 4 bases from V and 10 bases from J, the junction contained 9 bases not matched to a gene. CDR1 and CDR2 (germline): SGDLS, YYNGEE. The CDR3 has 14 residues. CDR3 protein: CASSSGQGAYGAFF. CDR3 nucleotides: TGTGCCAGCAGCTCAGGACAGGGGGCCTACGGAGCTTTCTTT.

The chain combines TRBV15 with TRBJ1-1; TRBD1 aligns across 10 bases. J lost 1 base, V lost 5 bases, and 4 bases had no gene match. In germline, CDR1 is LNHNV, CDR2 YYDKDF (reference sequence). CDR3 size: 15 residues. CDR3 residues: CATSPRQGANTEAFF. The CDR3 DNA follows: TGTGCCACCAGCCCAAGACAGGGGGCGAACACTGAAGCTTTCTTT.

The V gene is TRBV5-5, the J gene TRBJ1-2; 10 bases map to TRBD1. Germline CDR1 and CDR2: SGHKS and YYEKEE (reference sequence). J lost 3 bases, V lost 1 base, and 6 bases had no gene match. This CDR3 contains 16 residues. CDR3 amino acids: CASSLTTGGADYGYTF. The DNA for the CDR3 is TGTGCCAGCAGCTTGACGACAGGGGGCGCTGACTATGGCTACACCTTC. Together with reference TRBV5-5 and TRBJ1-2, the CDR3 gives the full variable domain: DAGVTQSPTHLIKTRGQQVTLRCSPISGHKSVSWYQQVLGQGPQFIFQYYEKEERGRGNFPDRFSARQFPNYSSELNVNALLLGDSALYLCASSLTTGGADYGYTFGSGTRLTVV.

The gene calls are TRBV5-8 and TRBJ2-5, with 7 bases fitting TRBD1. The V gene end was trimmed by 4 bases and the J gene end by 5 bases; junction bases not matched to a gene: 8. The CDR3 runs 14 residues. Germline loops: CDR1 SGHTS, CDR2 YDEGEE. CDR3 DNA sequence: TGTGCCAGCAGCGGGGGACAGCCTTGGGAGACCCAGTACTTC. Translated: CASSGGQPWETQYF.

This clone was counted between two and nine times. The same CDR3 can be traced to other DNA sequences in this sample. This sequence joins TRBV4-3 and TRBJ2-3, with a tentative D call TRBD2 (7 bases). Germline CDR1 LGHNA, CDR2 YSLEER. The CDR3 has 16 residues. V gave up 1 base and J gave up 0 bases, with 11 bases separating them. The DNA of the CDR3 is TGCGCCAGCAGCCAAGTGGGGGGGGCGAGCACAGATACGCAGTATTTT. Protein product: CASSQVGGASTDTQYF.

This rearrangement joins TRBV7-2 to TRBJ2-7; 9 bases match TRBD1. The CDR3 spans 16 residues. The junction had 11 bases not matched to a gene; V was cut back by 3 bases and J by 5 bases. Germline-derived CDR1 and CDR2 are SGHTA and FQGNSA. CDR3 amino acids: CASSFFSTGGYHEQYF. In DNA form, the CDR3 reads TGTGCCAGCAGCTTCTTTTCGACAGGGGGATACCACGAGCAGTACTTC.

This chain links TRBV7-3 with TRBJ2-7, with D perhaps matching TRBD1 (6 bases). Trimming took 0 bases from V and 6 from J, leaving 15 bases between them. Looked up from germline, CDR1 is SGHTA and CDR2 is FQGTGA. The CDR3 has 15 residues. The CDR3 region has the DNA TGTGCCAGCAGCTTAACGGGGGCGTTGGCCCCCGAGCAGTACTTC. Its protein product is CASSLTGALAPEQYF.

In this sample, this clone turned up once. The CDR3 here is CASRRQTNYGYTF. The CDR3 coding sequence is TGTGCCAGCAGGAGACAGACCAACTATGGCTACACCTTC. The chain combines TRBV6-5 with TRBJ1-2; D perhaps matches TRBD1 (5 bases). CDR1 MNHEY and CDR2 SVGAGI come from the germline V gene. Deletions cut 6 bases from V and 2 bases from J, with 10 bases between. This CDR3 has 13 amino acids.

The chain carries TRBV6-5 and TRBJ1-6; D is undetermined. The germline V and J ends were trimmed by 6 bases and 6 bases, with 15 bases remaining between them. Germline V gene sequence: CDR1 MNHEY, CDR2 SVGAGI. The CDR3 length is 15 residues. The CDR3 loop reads CASSENHLSNSPLHF. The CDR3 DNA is TGTGCCAGCAGCGAAAACCATCTAAGTAATTCACCCCTCCACTTT.

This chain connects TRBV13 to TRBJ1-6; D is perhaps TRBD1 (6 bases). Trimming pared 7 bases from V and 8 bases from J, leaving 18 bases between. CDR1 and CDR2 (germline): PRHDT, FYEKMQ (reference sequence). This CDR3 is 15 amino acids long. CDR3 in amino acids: CASTRRDTGYSPLHF. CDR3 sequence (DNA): TGTGCCAGCACGCGCCGGGACACGGGATATTCACCCCTCCACTTT.

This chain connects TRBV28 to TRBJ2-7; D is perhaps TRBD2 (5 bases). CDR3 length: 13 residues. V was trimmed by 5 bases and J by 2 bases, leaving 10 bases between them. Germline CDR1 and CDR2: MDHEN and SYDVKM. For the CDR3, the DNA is TGTGCCAGCAGTAGACCCGGGGCCTACGAGCAGTACTTC. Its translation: CASSRPGAYEQYF.

The CDR3 spells CASSPDRGAAGNQPQHF. CDR3 DNA: TGTGCCAGCAGCCCGGACAGGGGCGCAGCGGGCAATCAGCCCCAGCATTTT. The chain joins TRBV5-5 to TRBJ1-5, with 9 bases lining up with TRBD1. From germline, CDR1 is SGHKS and CDR2 YYEKEE (reference sequence). With 4 bases clipped from V and 2 bases from J, the junction kept 10 bases outside the gene matches. The CDR3 sequence is 17 residues long.